This record concerns one TCR beta chain sequence. The sample comes from a study of cytomegalovirus exposure and HLA in healthy donors. The table came from immunoSEQ multiplex PCR; TCRdb's copy has only in-frame clones and leaves some out. Of tens of thousands of clones listed, 90% are singletons. V lost 3 bases and J lost 3; bases outside the gene matches: 13. The length of the CDR3 is 18 residues. CDR1 and CDR2 (germline): SGHRS, YFSETQ. Sequenced: PBMCs. The TCR comes from a man between 18 and 35 years old in good health and CMV-seronegative. The chain recombines TRBV5-1 with TRBJ2-7, with TRBD1 matching over 12 bases. This CDR3 is CASSWVRDRGLVDYEQYF. The CDR3 nucleotides are TGCGCCAGCAGCTGGGTCCGGGACAGGGGGCTGGTCGACTACGAGCAGTACTTC.